What follows describes a single TCR beta chain. This clone was seen many times. The target of this receptor is not known. No clone much larger than this one lies a single base away; base qualities are absent. TCRbeta CDR3 regions were immunosequenced from genomic DNA with the immunoSEQ Assay. Prior to high-throughput sequencing, genomic DNA was amplified by bias-controlled multiplex PCR. For the original study's pipeline: To quantify the absolute abundance of each unique TCRbeta CDR3 region, the sequences were collapsed and filtered. Clonality, defined as 1 minus Pielou's evenness, was calculated using only productive rearrangements. Tumor T-cell fraction was calculated by normalizing TCRbeta template counts to the amount of usable DNA, which was estimated from several housekeeping genes. A previously published method was used to identify clones with significantly greater frequencies in on-treatment samples than in baseline samples. TCRdb retrieved this table from immuneACCESS and kept in-frame rearrangements only. Not all clones are present; in checked studies, unresolved V genes account for under half, and no reason is known for the remainder. The V and J calls and the clone size are those of that table, but D and trimming were determined from the DNA. The sample contains about 12,000 clones, approximately 24% of them found a single time. Jointly, the top ten make up approximately 19% of the sample.

The record originates from a study of sequential checkpoint blockade in melanoma (dated by TCRdb to between 2019 and 2020). Concerning the study at large: In a 1:1 randomization, patients received either first-line nivolumab then ipilimumab (arm A) or ipilimumab then nivolumab (arm B). Maintenance nivolumab came after each of the two trial sequences. DNA from about a hundred pretreatment melanoma tumor samples underwent TCRbeta immunosequencing. For 20 to 25 patients, matched tumor biopsies were obtained before treatment and at week 13, following single-agent nivolumab (arm A) or ipilimumab (arm B). Roughly 84% of the matched pre- and post-treatment tumor biopsy pairs came from the same lesion. Paper-wide results and their limitations: Validation of the response-prediction model combining TCR metrics and mutation burden is needed in larger, independent patient cohorts. Within-arm analyses of tumor T-cell fraction were constrained by small sample sizes and reduced statistical power. Tumor T-cell fraction and clonality correlated with PD-L1 staining and CD8+ T-cell counts but not with mutational load. Among patients in arm A, the nivolumab-first arm, pretreatment tumor TIL clonality was associated with response (P = .04). Patients whose tumor T-cell fraction and clonality increased by week 13 were about 30 times more likely to achieve clinical benefit.

The treatment or condition label, read with the paper, signifies: randomized to nivolumab then ipilimumab (arm A) or the reverse (arm B). None of the trial patients had been given prior DNA-damaging chemotherapy. Samples were obtained from patients with melanoma enrolled in CheckMate 064, a randomized, open-label phase II trial of sequential checkpoint blockade. Tumor TCR sequencing used genomic DNA from formalin-fixed paraffin-embedded (FFPE) tissue samples. V is cut by 4 bases and J by 9 bases, and the space between the germline ends is 23 bases. CDR1 and CDR2 were assigned from the germline V gene as SGDLS and YYNGEE. The CDR3 spans 16 residues, from the cysteine through the phenylalanine. Kept here is only the CDR3 DNA, which spans 48 bases and is read in frame from base 1.

This sequence uses TRBV9 and TRBJ1-3; 6 matching bases give a weak D call of TRBD1. This sequence was found in a human donor with melanoma. This sample comprised tumor tissue (inferred from file names), obtained from a patient given nivolumab and ipilimumab in sequence. The CDR3 region reads CASSREGGSSSCTIYF. The DNA sequence is as follows: TGTGCCAGCAGCCGGGAAGGGGGTTCCTCGTCCTGCACCATATATTTT.